This T cell receptor beta chain is from a study of cytomegalovirus exposure and HLA in healthy donors. As for the study in general: HLA-typed donors contributed about 85 million unique TCRs, which were held in an early data release. Study observations and caveats: Previously analyzed data showed that most TCR beta V segments were productive at a frequency of about 90% or about 30%. By a later analysis, the bulk of CMV-associated TCR beta chains appeared HLA-restricted. Analyses of presence/absence relied on an assumption of roughly uniform sequencing depth across donors.

Researchers ran the PCR with 60 Vbeta and 13 Jbeta primers. Profiling relied on immunoSEQ multiplex PCR, and the TCRdb table lists in-frame clones only, not all of them. Among approximately 160,000 clones listed, more than 70% were seen once. This clone is a singleton in its sample. The target antigen is unknown. This CDR3 has 15 residues. The germline gives CDR1 MDHEN, CDR2 SYDVKM. Trimming took off 2 bases at V and 0 bases at J, with 9 bases between the two ends. This receptor was identified in a boy between 2 and 10 years old in good health and CMV-seronegative. Sample: PBMCs. The chain recombines TRBV28 with TRBJ2-3; tentative D call: TRBD2 (6 bases). Here the CDR3 reads CASSLGGGSTDTQYF. CDR3 nucleotide sequence: TGTGCCAGCAGTTTAGGGGGAGGAAGCACAGATACGCAGTATTTT.